What follows are 25 T cell receptor beta chains derived from one specimen sequenced in a study of blood T cell repertoires in COVID-19. This table comes from immunoSEQ multiplex PCR, and its TCRdb copy is limited to in-frame clones, with some not included. This sample has approximately 99,000 clones, with just over 70% found just once. The sample consisted of peripheral blood. The receptors were gathered from a middle-aged woman with acute or convalescent COVID-19.

The V and J genes are TRBV6-2 or TRBV6-3 and TRBJ1-6; tentatively, D is TRBD1 (5 bases). CDR1 is MNHEY and CDR2 is SVGEGT in the germline V gene. Trimming removed 1 base from V and 14 bases from J, with 18 bases in between. CDR3 length: 15 amino acids. The CDR3: CASSYYGQGSKSLHF. Written as DNA, the CDR3 is TGTGCCAGCAGTTACTATGGACAAGGGTCCAAGTCCCTCCACTTT.

The chain uses TRBV19 and TRBJ2-5; TRBD1 might be the D (5 bases). Germline V lookup: CDR1 LNHDA, CDR2 SQIVND (reference sequence). V dropped 4 bases and J dropped 5 bases, with 5 bases sitting between them. This CDR3 contains 11 residues. CDR3 sequence (DNA): TGTGCCAGTAGTACAGGGGAGACCCAGTACTTC. Protein product: CASSTGETQYF.

This chain connects TRBV30 to TRBJ1-1; D is uncertain. The length of the CDR3 is 13 residues. CDR1 is GTSNPN and CDR2 is SVGIG in the germline V gene (reference sequence). Deletions cut 4 bases from V and 2 bases from J, with 11 bases between. The CDR3 nucleotides read TGTGCCTGGACTGTCAGGTCTAACACTGAAGCTTTCTTT. Amino acid sequence: CAWTVRSNTEAFF.

The genes are TRBV5-1 and TRBJ2-3, with 7 bases that match TRBD2. CDR3 length: 15 amino acids. CDR1 is SGHRS, CDR2 YFSETQ, per germline. Germline trimming cut 0 bases from V and 6 bases from J; bases unmatched to any gene: 7. CDR3: CASSLEGGGGDTQYF. The CDR3, as DNA: TGCGCCAGCAGCTTGGAAGGCGGGGGTGGTGATACGCAGTATTTT.

The rearrangement uses TRBV5-1 and TRBJ2-5; 8 nucleotides match TRBD1. The CDR3 length is 15 residues. Germline V gene data show CDR1 as SGHRS and CDR2 as YFSETQ. Trimming removed 3 bases from V and 0 bases from J; junction bases left unmatched: 4. This CDR3 reads CASSSTTGDQETQYF. The CDR3 DNA is TGCGCCAGCAGCTCAACGACAGGGGACCAAGAGACCCAGTACTTC. The variable domain in full, with the rest retrieved from reference TRBV5-1 and TRBJ2-5, is KAGVTQTPRYLIKTRGQQVTLSCSPISGHRSVSWYQQTPGQGLQFLFEYFSETQRNKGNFPGRFSGRQFSNSRSEMNVSTLELGDSALYLCASSSTTGDQETQYFGPGTRLLVL.

This clone has just a few counts. The CDR3 DNA sequence: TGTGCCAGCAGCTTAGCGACCGGGACAGGGGGCGTAAATACGCAGTATTTT. The encoded protein is CASSLATGTGGVNTQYF. The chain joins TRBV7-3 to TRBJ2-3, with 12 bases identical to TRBD1. The V and J ends lost 2 bases and 7 bases, in that order; junction bases with no gene match: 10. Germline-derived CDR1 and CDR2 are SGHTA and FQGTGA. CDR3 size: 17 residues.

This clone was seen a few times. The gene calls are TRBV7-8 and TRBJ1-2, with D perhaps matching TRBD1 (5 bases). This CDR3 is 14 amino acids long. V gave up 1 base and J gave up 4 bases, with 10 bases separating them. Germline V gene lookup returns CDR1 SGHVS and CDR2 FQNEAQ. The CDR3 protein is CASSLDRIIYGYTF. CDR3 sequence (DNA): TGTGCCAGCAGCTTAGACAGGATAATCTATGGCTACACCTTC.

The chain couples TRBV28 to TRBJ2-1, with 9 bases fitting TRBD1. J gave up 7 bases and V 5 bases, and 15 bases lay outside the gene matches. Looked up from germline, CDR1 is MDHEN and CDR2 is SYDVKM. The CDR3 is 17 amino acids. In DNA form, the CDR3 reads TGTGCCAGCAGTCATGGGAAATTTGGGACAGGGAGGAATGAGCAGTTCTTC. This translates into CASSHGKFGTGRNEQFF.

The J gene is TRBJ2-2, the V gene TRBV5-6; possible D gene TRBD2, 6 bases. The CDR3 runs 16 residues. Germline CDR1 is SGHDT and CDR2 is YYEEEE. V was pared by 1 base and J by 4 bases, with 14 bases between. The CDR3 loop reads CASSLYGRGGTGELFF. As DNA, the CDR3 is TGTGCCAGCAGCTTGTATGGAAGGGGAGGCACCGGGGAGCTGTTTTTT.

The rearrangement links TRBV7-2 to TRBJ2-2, with D possibly matching TRBD2 (5 bases). Germline V gives CDR1 SGHTA, CDR2 FQGNSA. V dropped 3 bases and J dropped 4 bases, with 15 bases sitting between them. There are 16 residues in the CDR3. CDR3 residues: CASSFSPGLITGELFF. The CDR3 nucleotides read TGTGCCAGCAGCTTCTCGCCAGGACTGATCACCGGGGAGCTGTTTTTT.

CDR3 DNA: TGTGCCTGGGATAGTCCGGGTTCTGGAAACACCATATATTTT. Its translation: CAWDSPGSGNTIYF. The chain employs TRBV30 and TRBJ1-3; the D is unclear. Trimming left V 5 bases short and J 1 base short, with 12 bases between. CDR3 length: 14 amino acids. In germline, CDR1 is GTSNPN, CDR2 SVGIG (reference sequence).

This chain links TRBV5-1 with TRBJ2-1; the match to TRBD2 covers 11 bases. CDR1 and CDR2 (germline): SGHRS, YFSETQ. V lost 3 bases and J lost 10; bases outside the gene matches: 9. The CDR3 sequence is 15 residues long. This CDR3 is CASSSIAGGPWEQFF. The CDR3 DNA sequence: TGCGCCAGCAGCTCCATAGCGGGGGGGCCTTGGGAGCAGTTCTTC.

This clone was observed at least ten times. The chain joins TRBV6-1 to TRBJ2-1, with D hard to call. Germline V gives CDR1 MNHNS, CDR2 SASEGT. V was shortened by 2 bases and J by 5 bases, with 7 bases between the two germline ends. The CDR3 runs to 13 residues. In nucleotides, the CDR3 is TGTGCCAGCAGTGAAACAGAGAACAATGAGCAGTTCTTC. Its protein product is CASSETENNEQFF.

The V call is TRBV6-5, the J call TRBJ2-1, with 10 bases matching TRBD2. The CDR3 covers 14 residues. J lost 6 bases, V lost 5 bases, and 4 bases had no gene match. Germline V gene data show CDR1 as MNHEY and CDR2 as SVGAGI. CDR3 bases: TGTGCCAGCAGTCCAAGCGGGGGGGGCAATGAGCAGTTCTTC. As protein: CASSPSGGGNEQFF.

Here the CDR3 DNA reads TGCAGTGCGAGTTCGGGGTTTAGCAATCAGCCCCAGCATTTT. It is translated as CSASSGFSNQPQHF. The chain recombines TRBV20-1 with TRBJ1-5, with unresolved D. V gave up 6 bases and J gave up 0 bases, with 12 bases separating them. Germline loops: CDR1 DFQATT, CDR2 SNEGSKA (reference sequence). The CDR3 runs to 14 residues.

The chain joins TRBV7-2 to TRBJ1-2, with TRBD1 identical over 7 bases. Trimming at V came to 5 bases and at J to 6 bases, leaving 9 bases not matched to a gene. The CDR3 extends over 14 amino acids. Germline V gives CDR1 SGHTA, CDR2 FQGNSA. CDR3 coding DNA: TGTGCCAGCAGCCCGTTCGGGACAGAAAATGGCTACACCTTC. Its translation is CASSPFGTENGYTF.

The chain is built from TRBV6-5 and TRBJ1-4; 7 nucleotides agree with TRBD1. The V segment lost 6 bases and the J segment 5 bases; nucleotides outside the gene matches: 3. Per germline, CDR1 MNHEY and CDR2 SVGAGI. CDR3 length: 13 amino acids. DNA of the CDR3: TGTGCCAGCAGGGGACAGCTCAATGAAAAACTGTTTTTT. Translating gives CASRGQLNEKLFF.

The V and J genes are TRBV12-3 or TRBV12-4 and TRBJ1-1, with TRBD1 as a possible D gene (5 bases). The CDR3 has 13 residues. The V and J ends lost 2 bases and 3 bases respectively, with 7 bases between them. Here the CDR3 DNA reads TGTGCCAGCAGTTTATGGGGGGACACTGAAGCTTTCTTT. Translating it yields CASSLWGDTEAFF.

This clone was detected ten times or more. CDR3 amino acids: CASSLSPGAGATDTQYF. The DNA of the CDR3 is TGTGCCAGCAGTTTATCCCCGGGAGCGGGGGCCACAGATACGCAGTATTTT. The J gene is TRBJ2-3, the V gene TRBV28; TRBD2 agrees at 8 bases. V dropped 1 base and J dropped 2; count of bases not matched to a gene: 8. Germline lookup yields CDR1 MDHEN and CDR2 SYDVKM. The CDR3 loop spans 17 amino acids.

In this sample, this clone turned up a few times. The chain uses TRBV28 and TRBJ1-5; D may be TRBD1 (6 bases). The CDR3 loop spans 15 amino acids. The ends were cut back, 2 bases at V and 3 bases at J, with 11 bases in the middle. Germline assignment: CDR1 MDHEN and CDR2 SYDVKM. CDR3 DNA: TGTGCCAGCAGTTTAGGGGGCGGTTTCAATCAGCCCCAGCATTTT. Encoded protein: CASSLGGGFNQPQHF.

V usage is TRBV10-3 and J usage is TRBJ2-3; 9 nucleotides agree with TRBD1. V lost 2 bases to trimming and J lost 4 bases; unmatched junction nucleotides: 4. The CDR3 spans 15 residues. In germline, CDR1 is ENHRY, CDR2 SYGVKD. The CDR3 DNA sequence: TGTGCCATCAGTGAGGGACAGGGGCCCGCAGATACGCAGTATTTT. Amino acid sequence: CAISEGQGPADTQYF.

This rearrangement joins TRBV2 to TRBJ2-1, with 7 bases lining up with TRBD1. The CDR3 runs to 15 residues. Germline V CDR1 and CDR2: SNHLY, FYNNEI. The V and J ends lost 3 bases and 6 bases, in that order; junction bases with no gene match: 8. CDR3 sequence reads: CASSEAGRGFNEQFF. In DNA, the CDR3 is TGTGCCAGCAGTGAGGCCGGCAGGGGGTTCAATGAGCAGTTCTTC.

The V call is TRBV30, the J call TRBJ2-2, with 7 bases fitting TRBD2. The CDR3 contains 15 residues. CDR1 and CDR2 from the germline V gene are GTSNPN and SVGIG (reference sequence). Germline trimming cut 0 bases from V and 4 bases from J; bases unmatched to any gene: 5. The CDR3 nucleotides are TGTGCCTGGAGTGTAAAGCGGGGATCCACCGGGGAGCTGTTTTTT. It yields the protein CAWSVKRGSTGELFF.

The CDR3 region is CASRFSGGGGANVLTF. In DNA, the CDR3 is TGTGCCAGCAGGTTTAGCGGGGGAGGTGGGGCCAACGTCCTGACTTTC. The V gene is TRBV3-1 (or the pseudogene TRBV3-2), the J gene TRBJ2-6; 9 bases are shared with TRBD2. This CDR3 spans 16 amino acids. Germline V gene sequence: CDR1 LGHDT, CDR2 YNNKEL (reference sequence). With V trimmed by 6 bases and J by 3 bases, 6 bases remained unmatched.

The chain is built from TRBV19 and TRBJ1-2; tentative D call: TRBD1 (6 bases). Trimming took 6 bases from V and 11 from J, leaving 28 bases between them. Germline V lookup: CDR1 LNHDA, CDR2 SQIVND (reference sequence). This CDR3 region has 16 residues. CDR3 bases: TGTGCCAGTAGATCCCCCCGGGGGGGGGCGCGTATGTTTTACACCTTC. It encodes CASRSPRGGARMFYTF. The full variable domain, its missing parts supplied by reference TRBV19 and TRBJ1-2, is DGGITQSPKYLFRKEGQNVTLSCEQNLNHDAMYWYRQDPGQGLRLIYYSQIVNDFQKGDIAEGYSVSREKKESFPLTVTSAQKNPTAFYLCASRSPRGGARMFYTFGSGTRLTVV.